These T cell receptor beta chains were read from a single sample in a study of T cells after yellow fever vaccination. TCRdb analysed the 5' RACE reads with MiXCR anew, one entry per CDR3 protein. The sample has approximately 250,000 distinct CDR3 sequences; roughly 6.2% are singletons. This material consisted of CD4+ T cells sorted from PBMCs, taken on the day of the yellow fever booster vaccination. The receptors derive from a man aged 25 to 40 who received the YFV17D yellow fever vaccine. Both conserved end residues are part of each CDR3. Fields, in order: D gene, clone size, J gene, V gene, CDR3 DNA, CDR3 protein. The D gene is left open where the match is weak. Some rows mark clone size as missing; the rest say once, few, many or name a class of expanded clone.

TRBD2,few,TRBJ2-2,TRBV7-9,TGTGCCAGCAGCTTGACTAGCGCTAACACCGGGGAGCTGTTTTTT,CASSLTSANTGELFF
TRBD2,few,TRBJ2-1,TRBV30,TGTGCCTGGAGCTCTCAGAGCGGGAGGGCCATTTTCAATGAGCAGTTCTTC,CAWSSQSGRAIFNEQFF
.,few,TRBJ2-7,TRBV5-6,TGTGCCAGCAGCTTGGCAGGGGACTGGGACACCTACGAGCAGTACTTC,CASSLAGDWDTYEQYF
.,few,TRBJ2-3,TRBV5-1,TGCGCCAGCAGCTTGGCCGGAAAGGGCGCAGATACGCAGTATTTT,CASSLAGKGADTQYF
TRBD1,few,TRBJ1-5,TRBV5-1,TGCGCCAGCAGCTTGGATGGTGGGGCAGGGGGGTCTCAGCCCCAGCATTTT,CASSLDGGAGGSQPQHF
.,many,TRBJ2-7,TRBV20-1,TGCAGTGCTGGGGGGGGGCTATCCTCCTACGAGCAGTACTTC,CSAGGGLSSYEQYF
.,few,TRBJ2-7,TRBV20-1,TGCAGTGCTAGGGGCGGGACCCACCTCCCCTACGAGCAGTACTTC,CSARGGTHLPYEQYF
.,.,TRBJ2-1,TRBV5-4,TGTGCCAGCAGCTTTGGGGCTAGCATCGGGTACAATGAGCAGTTCTTC,CASSFGASIGYNEQFF
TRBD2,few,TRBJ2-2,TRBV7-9,TGTGCCAGCAGCTTCGGGGGGATCGCCGGGGAGCTGTTTTTT,CASSFGGIAGELFF
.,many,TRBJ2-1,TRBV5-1,TGCGCCAGCAGCGCATCCGGGACCGGAGCATACAATGAGCAGTTCTTC,CASSASGTGAYNEQFF
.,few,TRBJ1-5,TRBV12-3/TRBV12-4,TGTGCCAGCAGTCCACAGGATAATGGGGGTAGCAATCAGCCCCAGCATTTT,CASSPQDNGGSNQPQHF
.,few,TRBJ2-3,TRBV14,TGTGCCAGCAGCCCCTTTCGATCTAGCAGAAGCACAGATACGCAGTATTTT,CASSPFRSSRSTDTQYF
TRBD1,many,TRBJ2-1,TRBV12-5,TGTGCTAGTGGTTTTGCGGGACAGGAAGGGAATGAGCAGTTCTTC,CASGFAGQEGNEQFF